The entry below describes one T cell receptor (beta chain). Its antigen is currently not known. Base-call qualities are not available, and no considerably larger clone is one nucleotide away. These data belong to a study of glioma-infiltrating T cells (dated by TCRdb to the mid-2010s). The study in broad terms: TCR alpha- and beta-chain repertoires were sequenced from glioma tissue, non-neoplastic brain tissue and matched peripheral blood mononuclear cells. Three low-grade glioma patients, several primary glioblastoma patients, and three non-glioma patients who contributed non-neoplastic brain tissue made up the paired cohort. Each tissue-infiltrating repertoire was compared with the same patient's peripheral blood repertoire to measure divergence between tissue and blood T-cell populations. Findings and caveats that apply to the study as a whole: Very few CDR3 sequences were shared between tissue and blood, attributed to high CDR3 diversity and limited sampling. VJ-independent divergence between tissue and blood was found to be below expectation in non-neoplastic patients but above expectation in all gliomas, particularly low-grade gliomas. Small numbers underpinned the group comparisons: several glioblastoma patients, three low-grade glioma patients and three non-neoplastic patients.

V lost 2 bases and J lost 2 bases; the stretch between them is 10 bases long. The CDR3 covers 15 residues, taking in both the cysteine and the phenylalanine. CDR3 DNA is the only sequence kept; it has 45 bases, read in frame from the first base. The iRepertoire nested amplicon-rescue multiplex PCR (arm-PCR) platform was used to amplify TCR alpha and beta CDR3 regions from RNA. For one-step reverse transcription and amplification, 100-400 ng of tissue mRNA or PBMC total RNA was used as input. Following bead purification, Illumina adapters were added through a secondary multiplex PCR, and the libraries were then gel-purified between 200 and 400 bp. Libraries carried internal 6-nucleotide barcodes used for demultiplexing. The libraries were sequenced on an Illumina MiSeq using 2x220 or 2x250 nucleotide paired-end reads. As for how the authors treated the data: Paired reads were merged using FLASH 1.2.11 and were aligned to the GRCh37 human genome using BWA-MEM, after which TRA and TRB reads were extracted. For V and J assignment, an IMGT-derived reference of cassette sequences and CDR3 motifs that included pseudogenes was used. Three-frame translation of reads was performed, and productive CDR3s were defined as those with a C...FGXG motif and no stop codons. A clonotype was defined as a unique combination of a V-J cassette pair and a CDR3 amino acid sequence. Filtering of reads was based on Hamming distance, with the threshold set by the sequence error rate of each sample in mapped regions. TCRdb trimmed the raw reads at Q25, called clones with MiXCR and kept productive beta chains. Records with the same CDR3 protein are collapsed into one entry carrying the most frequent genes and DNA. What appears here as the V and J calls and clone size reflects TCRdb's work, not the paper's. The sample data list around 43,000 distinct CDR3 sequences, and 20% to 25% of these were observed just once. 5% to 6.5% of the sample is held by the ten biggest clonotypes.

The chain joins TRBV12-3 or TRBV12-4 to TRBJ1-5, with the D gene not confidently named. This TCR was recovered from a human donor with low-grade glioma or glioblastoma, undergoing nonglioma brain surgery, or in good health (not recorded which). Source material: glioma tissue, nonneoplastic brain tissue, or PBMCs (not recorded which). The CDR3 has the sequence CASSLFPTGNQPQHF. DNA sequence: TGTGCCAGCAGTTTATTCCCAACTGGCAATCAGCCCCAGCATTTT.